These T cell receptor beta chains were read from a single sample in a study of identical twins. One entry per CDR3 protein results from TCRdb running MiXCR on the 5' RACE reads. The sample records about 720,000 distinct CDR3 sequences, about 20% being singletons. These data are also associated with another study on T cells expressing NK-cell markers.

Sequencing input: PBMCs. The receptors were sampled from a woman in her late teens or twenties in good health. Each CDR3 is given with its conserved first and last residue. The D gene is left open where the match is weak. Only part of the rows carry a size: once, few, many, or a class if the clone is expanded.

abundance	len	v_gene	d_gene	j_gene	CDR3aa	CDR3nt
-	16	TRBV9	-	TRBJ1-3	CASSTHPGDSGNTIYF	TGTGCCAGCAGCACCCATCCGGGGGACTCTGGAAACACCATATATTTT
-	14	TRBV5-1	TRBD2	TRBJ2-1	CASSLTGGENEQFF	TGCGCCAGCAGCTTGACGGGAGGGGAGAATGAGCAGTTCTTC
many	14	TRBV12-3/TRBV12-4	-	TRBJ1-1	CASSLRGGNTEAFF	TGTGCCAGCAGCTTAAGGGGAGGGAACACTGAAGCTTTCTTT
few	12	TRBV29-1	-	TRBJ2-1	CSVALTSQDMFF	TGCAGCGTTGCCCTGACATCCCAGGATATGTTCTTC
few	13	TRBV6-6	-	TRBJ1-2	CASSYGLSVGYTF	TGTGCCAGCAGTTACGGGTTGTCGGTTGGCTACACCTTC
-	13	TRBV12-3/TRBV12-4	-	TRBJ2-5	CASSDSRGATQYF	TGTGCCAGCAGTGACTCCAGGGGGGCGACCCAGTACTTC
-	15	TRBV5-1	-	TRBJ2-5	CASSLGIQGYETQYF	TGCGCCAGCAGCTTGGGTATACAGGGCTACGAGACCCAGTACTTC
-	17	TRBV12-3/TRBV12-4	TRBD2	TRBJ2-6	CASSLSSGSSGANVLTF	TGTGCCAGCAGTTTGAGTAGCGGGAGCTCTGGGGCCAACGTCCTGACTTTC
-	15	TRBV20-1	-	TRBJ2-1	CSARELAVGHNEQFF	TGCAGTGCTAGGGAACTAGCTGTGGGGCACAATGAGCAGTTCTTC
few	16	TRBV5-8	-	TRBJ1-2	CASSLAAGGLGYGYTF	TGTGCCAGCAGCTTGGCGGCGGGGGGCTTAGGCTATGGCTACACCTTC
few	15	TRBV5-5	-	TRBJ2-1	CASSTVADFYNEQFF	TGTGCCAGCAGCACCGTAGCGGATTTTTACAATGAGCAGTTCTTC
many	12	TRBV20-1	-	TRBJ1-2	CSATGGDYGYTF	TGCAGTGCTACCGGGGGGGACTATGGCTACACCTTC
few	17	TRBV7-2	TRBD2	TRBJ2-1	CASSSRASGRGSNEQFF	TGTGCCAGCAGCTCCCGAGCTAGCGGGAGGGGCAGCAATGAGCAGTTCTTC
few	17	TRBV5-1	-	TRBJ1-1	CASSLEAGGRGNTEAFF	TGCGCCAGCAGCTTGGAAGCCGGGGGGCGCGGGAACACTGAAGCTTTCTTT
few	13	TRBV20-1	-	TRBJ1-2	CSAIGTPNGGYTF	TGCAGTGCCATCGGGACCCCTAACGGGGGCTACACCTTC
many	12	TRBV7-9	-	TRBJ2-1	CASSGLYNEQFF	TGTGCCAGCAGTGGTCTCTACAATGAGCAGTTCTTC
once	14	TRBV25-1	TRBD1	TRBJ2-5	CASSDSGTGETQYF	TGTGCCAGCAGTGATTCCGGGACAGGGGAGACCCAGTACTTC
-	10	TRBV6-5	-	TRBJ1-1	CASRANEAFF	TGTGCCAGCAGGGCGAATGAAGCTTTCTTT
-	14	TRBV5-1	TRBD1	TRBJ2-5	CASSSRGLQETQYF	TGCGCCAGCAGCTCCAGGGGGCTACAAGAGACCCAGTACTTC
-	14	TRBV5-5	-	TRBJ2-7	CASRTYGVSYEQYF	TGTGCCAGCAGGACGTACGGGGTCTCCTACGAGCAGTACTTC
few	15	TRBV4-1	TRBD1	TRBJ2-7	CASSQDRGQGVKQYF	TGCGCCAGCAGCCAAGATCGGGGACAGGGGGTTAAGCAGTACTTC
-	10	TRBV11-3	-	TRBJ2-3	CASGVDTQYF	TGTGCCAGTGGGGTAGATACGCAGTATTTT
few	15	TRBV12-3/TRBV12-4	-	TRBJ2-7	CASSFRDFLTYEQYF	TGTGCCAGCAGTTTTCGGGACTTTCTTACCTACGAGCAGTACTTC
-	15	TRBV12-3/TRBV12-4	-	TRBJ2-5	CASSSPVFPTETQYF	TGTGCCAGCAGTTCTCCAGTTTTCCCTACAGAGACCCAGTACTTC
-	12	TRBV20-1	-	TRBJ2-1	CSARVRYNEQFF	TGCAGTGCAAGAGTTCGGTACAATGAGCAGTTCTTC
few	13	TRBV10-2	TRBD2	TRBJ2-7	CATAGDWAYEQYF	TGCGCCACCGCGGGAGATTGGGCCTACGAGCAGTACTTC
few	19	TRBV6-1	TRBD2	TRBJ2-3	CASSVIRSSGGARTDTQYF	TGTGCCAGCAGTGTCATAAGGTCCAGCGGGGGGGCCCGCACAGATACGCAGTATTTT
few	14	TRBV5-1	-	TRBJ2-7	CASSAGPGAYEQYF	TGCGCCAGCAGCGCAGGCCCCGGGGCCTACGAGCAGTACTTC
-	11	TRBV29-1	-	TRBJ2-1	CSVGPVHEQFF	TGCAGCGTTGGCCCCGTTCATGAGCAGTTCTTC